The next 32 T cell receptor beta chains were all read from a single sample in a study of shared clonotypes between healthy human individuals. Sequencing was performed with immunoSEQ multiplex PCR; in TCRdb, only in-frame clones are kept and a portion is missing. Here the sample spans about 2.2 million clones, around 93% being singletons. In the naive CD8 group, cells lacked CD45RO and were positively selected for CCR7, so terminally differentiated effector memory CD45RA+ cells were left out. The material sequenced was naive CD8+ T cells from PBMCs. The receptors here all came from a man aged 18 to 30 in good health. Some clones in this sample may be carry-over from other donors' samples.

The chain carries TRBV27 and TRBJ2-1; 9 bases map to TRBD1. The V gene end was trimmed by 5 bases and the J gene end by 4 bases; junction bases not matched to a gene: 12. The CDR3 extends over 17 amino acids. Germline V CDR1 and CDR2: MNHEY, SMNVEV (reference sequence). CDR3 sequence: CASSRDRELRSYNEQFF. The CDR3 DNA is TGTGCCAGCAGTAGGGACAGGGAACTACGGTCTTACAATGAGCAGTTCTTC.

This chain uses TRBV5-4 with TRBJ1-2; tentatively, D is TRBD1 (6 bases). V dropped 0 bases and J dropped 4 bases, with 10 bases sitting between them. CDR3 length: 14 residues. From germline, CDR1 is SGHNT and CDR2 YYREEE (reference sequence). DNA for the CDR3: TGTGCCAGCAGCTTGGGAGGGGGAGGCTATGGCTACACCTTC. It yields the protein CASSLGGGGYGYTF.

The rearrangement links TRBV2 to TRBJ2-2, with D possibly being TRBD2 (5 bases). This CDR3 is 16 amino acids long. V was shortened by 0 bases and J by 4 bases, with 12 bases between the two germline ends. Per germline, CDR1 SNHLY and CDR2 FYNNEI. The CDR3 DNA sequence: TGTGCCAGCAGTGAAGCGGGAGTTTGGGGCACCGGGGAGCTGTTTTTT. Translated: CASSEAGVWGTGELFF.

The chain uses TRBV27 and TRBJ2-7; the match to TRBD2 covers 8 bases. V gave up 6 bases and J gave up 2 bases; unmatched junction bases: 12. This CDR3 region has 16 residues. CDR1 and CDR2 from the germline V gene are MNHEY and SMNVEV (reference sequence). The CDR3, as DNA: TGTGCCAGCAGCCTCGGGGCGGGAGGAAGTCCCTACGAGCAGTACTTC. Amino acid sequence: CASSLGAGGSPYEQYF.

The J gene is TRBJ2-5, the V gene TRBV7-2, with 9 bases aligning to TRBD1. This CDR3 spans 15 amino acids. The V gene's germline CDR1 is SGHTA and CDR2 FQGNSA. The ends lost 5 bases at V and 5 bases at J; junction bases unmatched: 9. The CDR3 region has the DNA TGTGCCAGCAGCCACCGGGACAGGGTCGTGGAGACCCAGTACTTC. Residues: CASSHRDRVVETQYF.

This chain links TRBV21-1 with TRBJ1-2; TRBD1 reflects the table's D call only, with no check against the DNA. TRBV21-1 constitutes a pseudogene. CDR3 length: 18 residues. This CDR3 is CASSACRGPKKGEYGYTF. The CDR3 nucleotides are TGTGCCAGCAGCGCTTGCCGGGGACCAAAAAAGGGGGAGTATGGCTACACCTTC.

V is TRBV7-9 and J is TRBJ2-5; no clear D gene. Per germline, CDR1 SEHNR and CDR2 FQNEAQ (reference sequence). CDR3 length: 13 amino acids. V was pared by 3 bases and J by 2 bases, with 7 bases between. The DNA for the CDR3 is TGTGCCAGCAGCTTTCCCATTCAAGAGACCCAGTACTTC. Encoded protein: CASSFPIQETQYF.

The chain recombines TRBV30 with TRBJ2-7; D possibly corresponds to TRBD2 (6 bases). The germline CDR1 and CDR2 sequences are GTSNPN and SVGIG (reference sequence). The CDR3 length is 14 residues. V gave up 2 bases and J gave up 3 bases, with 14 bases separating them. CDR3 region: CAWSNHGRVYEQYF. CDR3 nucleotides: TGTGCCTGGAGTAATCACGGGAGAGTCTACGAGCAGTACTTC.

The chain is built from TRBV14 and TRBJ2-7; TRBD1 might be the D (6 bases). The CDR3 sequence is 14 residues long. The V gene's germline CDR1 is SGHDN and CDR2 FVKESK. The germline V and J ends were trimmed by 5 bases and 4 bases, with 15 bases remaining between them. CDR3 nucleotides: TGTGCCAGCAGCTCAACAGGGAGAGGATACGAGCAGTACTTC. This gives the protein CASSSTGRGYEQYF.

The rearrangement uses TRBV10-1 and TRBJ2-1; D might be TRBD1 (8 bases). CDR3 length equals 14 residues. Germline CDR1 reads WNHNN; CDR2 reads SYGVQD (reference sequence). Trimming stripped 4 bases from V and 8 bases from J, with 15 bases between. The CDR3 loop is CASSGQGRGHEQFF. Here the CDR3 DNA reads TGCGCCAGCAGTGGACAGGGGAGGGGCCATGAGCAGTTCTTC.

The chain is built from TRBV27 and TRBJ2-3; possible D gene TRBD1, 5 bases. V lost 3 bases and J lost 2, with 18 bases in between. The CDR3 consists of 17 residues. Per the germline V gene, CDR1 is MNHEY and CDR2 is SMNVEV (reference sequence). The CDR3 sequence: CASSLGPAQTPTDTQYF. CDR3 DNA sequence: TGTGCCAGCAGTTTGGGGCCCGCGCAAACCCCCACAGATACGCAGTATTTT.

J is TRBJ2-2 and V is TRBV6-5; D is uncertain. In germline, CDR1 is MNHEY, CDR2 SVGAGI. The CDR3 covers 12 residues. The V end lost 8 bases, the J end lost 6 bases, and 10 bases lay between the germline ends. CDR3 nucleotide sequence: TGTGCCAGCGGCGACGGACCCGGGGAGCTGTTTTTT. It translates to CASGDGPGELFF.

CDR3 loop: CASSQDRDRGAGYQNEQFF. For the CDR3, the DNA is TGTGCCAGCAGCCAAGACCGGGACAGGGGCGCAGGGTACCAAAATGAGCAGTTCTTC. This chain joins TRBV4-2 and TRBJ2-1; 10 nucleotides match TRBD1. The germline CDR1 and CDR2 sequences are LGHNA and YNFKEQ. This CDR3 is built from 19 residues. J gave up 7 bases and V 0 bases, and 15 bases lay outside the gene matches.

The rearrangement uses TRBV6-6 and TRBJ2-7; the D gene is possibly TRBD2 (6 bases). Per germline, CDR1 MNHNY and CDR2 SVGAGI (reference sequence). This CDR3 comprises 15 residues. V lost 10 bases to trimming and J lost 5 bases, with 24 bases between them. CDR3 protein: CATLLEVGGPDEQYF. The CDR3 nucleotides read TGTGCCACCCTCTTAGAGGTAGGAGGGCCGGACGAGCAGTACTTC.

V gene TRBV7-8 combines with J gene TRBJ1-1; possibly TRBD1 for D (5 bases). The CDR3 length is 17 residues. The germline V and J ends were trimmed by 4 bases and 0 bases, with 18 bases remaining between them. Looked up from germline, CDR1 is SGHVS and CDR2 is FQNEAQ. The CDR3 region has the DNA TGTGCCAGCAGCTCCACCGCGGGGCCCGCGATGAACACTGAAGCTTTCTTT. Protein sequence: CASSSTAGPAMNTEAFF.

The chain uses TRBV28 and TRBJ2-1; no clear D. V lost 6 bases and J lost 0, with 21 bases in between. This CDR3 contains 18 residues. Germline V gene sequence: CDR1 MDHEN, CDR2 SYDVKM. The CDR3 spells CASSPRRRWLSSYNEQFF. The DNA for the CDR3 is TGTGCCAGCAGCCCCCGGCGACGGTGGCTAAGCTCCTACAATGAGCAGTTCTTC.

The chain links TRBV9 to TRBJ2-2, with 10 positions matching TRBD2. This CDR3 has 17 residues. V lost 0 bases to trimming and J lost 7 bases; unmatched junction nucleotides: 9. Germline V gene lookup returns CDR1 SGDLS and CDR2 YYNGEE. CDR3 region: CASSVEWASGSHGELFF. CDR3 coding DNA: TGTGCCAGCAGCGTAGAGTGGGCTAGCGGGAGCCACGGGGAGCTGTTTTTT.

The chain uses TRBV7-9 and TRBJ1-1; the match to TRBD1 covers 9 bases. Germline loops: CDR1 SEHNR, CDR2 FQNEAQ (reference sequence). This CDR3 spans 16 amino acids. Trimming cost V 0 bases and J 6 bases; bases outside gene matches: 8. CDR3 sequence (DNA): TGTGCCAGCAGCTTAGCCGCCGGGACAGGGAGGCCTGAAGCTTTCTTT. Translating gives CASSLAAGTGRPEAFF.

The rearrangement uses TRBV9 and TRBJ1-1, with unresolved D. The CDR3 is 15 residues long. The V gene lost 0 bases and the J gene lost 0 bases, with 9 bases spanning the gap. Per the germline V gene, CDR1 is SGDLS and CDR2 is YYNGEE. In DNA, the CDR3 is TGTGCCAGCAGCGTAGGTGTAGGCCTGAACACTGAAGCTTTCTTT. Translation gives CASSVGVGLNTEAFF.

The rearrangement links TRBV6-5 to TRBJ1-5, with D tentatively TRBD1 (6 bases). The CDR3 sequence is 14 residues long. Per germline, CDR1 MNHEY and CDR2 SVGAGI. V was clipped by 6 bases and J by 10 bases, with 19 bases between them. CDR3 coding DNA: TGTGCCAGCAGCCTTACAGGGCTTGGGGGTCCCCAGCATTTT. As protein: CASSLTGLGGPQHF.

The chain employs TRBV16 and TRBJ1-5, with 9 bases lining up with TRBD1. This CDR3 region has 15 residues. Germline CDR1 KGHSY, CDR2 FQNENV. The V segment lost 0 bases and the J segment 9 bases; nucleotides outside the gene matches: 6. The CDR3 DNA reads as TGTGCCAGCAGCCAATCCGGGACAGGGCTTTGGCCCCAGCATTTT. The encoded protein is CASSQSGTGLWPQHF.

The chain couples TRBV7-9 to TRBJ2-5; 7 nucleotides agree with TRBD1. Germline loops: CDR1 SEHNR, CDR2 FQNEAQ (reference sequence). V was clipped by 7 bases and J by 4 bases; unmatched bases: 12. The CDR3 sequence is 15 residues long. CDR3: CASMKAGGTTETQYF. The CDR3 DNA sequence: TGTGCCAGCATGAAGGCAGGGGGTACGACAGAGACCCAGTACTTC.

The rearrangement uses TRBV6-1 and TRBJ2-7, with D perhaps matching TRBD2 (5 bases). The CDR3 contains 12 residues. V lost 8 bases to trimming and J lost 0 bases, with 8 bases between them. Per germline, CDR1 MNHNS and CDR2 SASEGT. DNA for the CDR3: TGTGCCAGCGAGGGAAGCTCCTACGAGCAGTACTTC. Translating it yields CASEGSSYEQYF.

Remarks on this clone: At the DNA level, this CDR3 is encoded by other sequences in the same sample as well. The rearrangement uses TRBV5-1 and TRBJ2-1; tentatively, D is TRBD2 (5 bases). CDR1 is SGHRS and CDR2 is YFSETQ in the germline V gene. This CDR3 is built from 12 residues. Trimming took off 2 bases at V and 5 bases at J, with 5 bases between the two ends. The CDR3 reads CASSLADNEQFF. The CDR3 coding sequence is TGCGCCAGCAGCTTAGCGGACAATGAGCAGTTCTTC. The complete variable domain, with remaining parts taken from reference TRBV5-1 and TRBJ2-1, reads KAGVTQTPRYLIKTRGQQVTLSCSPISGHRSVSWYQQTPGQGLQFLFEYFSETQRNKGNFPGRFSGRQFSNSRSEMNVSTLELGDSALYLCASSLADNEQFFGPGTRLTVL.

V and J are TRBV19 and TRBJ2-7, with a tentative D call TRBD1 (6 bases). Germline V gene data show CDR1 as LNHDA and CDR2 as SQIVND (reference sequence). The CDR3 loop spans 16 amino acids. The V end was cut by 6 bases, the J end by 0 bases, with 18 bases between. The CDR3 loop reads CASSPRPRGYSYEQYF. The CDR3 coding sequence is TGTGCCAGTAGCCCCCGCCCCAGGGGATACTCCTACGAGCAGTACTTC.

This rearrangement joins TRBV9 to TRBJ2-7; 12 nucleotides match TRBD2. Per the germline V gene, CDR1 is SGDLS and CDR2 is YYNGEE. CDR3 length: 14 amino acids. Trimming cost V 3 bases and J 5 bases; bases outside gene matches: 3. The CDR3 DNA follows: TGTGCCAGCAGCGCTCTAGCGGGAGGGGACGAGCAGTACTTC. Translating it yields CASSALAGGDEQYF. Filled out from reference TRBV9 and TRBJ2-7, the complete variable domain reads DSGVTQTPKHLITATGQRVTLRCSPRSGDLSVYWYQQSLDQGLQFLIQYYNGEERAKGNILERFSAQQFPDLHSELNLSSLELGDSALYFCASSALAGGDEQYFGPGTRLTVT.

The chain carries TRBV7-9 and TRBJ2-2; 12 bases align to TRBD2. CDR1 and CDR2 (germline): SEHNR, FQNEAQ (reference sequence). The CDR3 is 16 residues long. With 1 base clipped from V and 6 bases from J, the junction kept 3 bases outside the gene matches. The CDR3 DNA reads TGTGCCAGCAGCTTAGGGACTAGCGGGAAATCCGGGGAGCTGTTTTTT. This codes for CASSLGTSGKSGELFF.

This chain's CDR3 is CASSEGRRATDTQYF. The DNA for the CDR3 is TGTGCCAGCTCTGAGGGACGGAGGGCCACAGATACGCAGTATTTT. V usage is TRBV6-1 and J usage is TRBJ2-3, with D perhaps TRBD2 (6 bases). The CDR3 is 15 residues long. The germline V and J ends were trimmed by 8 bases and 2 bases, with 17 bases remaining between them. Per the germline V gene, CDR1 is MNHNS and CDR2 is SASEGT.

The gene calls are TRBV4-2 and TRBJ1-2; D might be TRBD1 (6 bases). V lost 0 bases, J lost 4 bases, and 15 bases lay in between. Germline loops: CDR1 LGHNA, CDR2 YNFKEQ. The CDR3 sequence is 16 residues long. The CDR3: CASSQEGGGAGYGYTF. In nucleotides, the CDR3 is TGTGCCAGCAGCCAAGAAGGTGGGGGGGCGGGCTATGGCTACACCTTC.

V is TRBV5-6 and J is TRBJ2-6; tentatively, D is TRBD1 (6 bases). V lost 1 base to trimming and J lost 5 bases, with 10 bases between them. This CDR3 comprises 15 residues. CDR1 and CDR2 from the germline V gene are SGHDT and YYEEEE. CDR3 DNA sequence: TGTGCCAGCAGCTTGCAGGGGTTCCGGGCCAACGTCCTGACTTTC. Protein sequence: CASSLQGFRANVLTF. Supplemented by reference TRBV5-6 and TRBJ2-6, the full variable domain reads DAGVTQSPTHLIKTRGQQVTLRCSPKSGHDTVSWYQQALGQGPQFIFQYYEEEERQRGNFPDRFSGHQFPNYSSELNVNALLLGDSALYLCASSLQGFRANVLTFGAGSRLTVL.

The V call is TRBV7-3, the J call TRBJ2-7; possibly TRBD1 or TRBD2 for D (6 bases each). This CDR3 has 16 amino acids. The germline gives CDR1 SGHTA, CDR2 FQGTGA. Trimming left V 5 bases short and J 4 bases short, with 21 bases between. For the CDR3, the DNA is TGTGCCAGCAGCCCCACCGGACGGGGGCTCCCTTACGAGCAGTACTTC. It yields the protein CASSPTGRGLPYEQYF.

The rearrangement links TRBV7-3 to TRBJ2-3, with TRBD2 as a possible D gene (6 bases). Trimming pared 2 bases from V and 2 bases from J, leaving 11 bases between. Germline lookup yields CDR1 SGHTA and CDR2 FQGTGA. CDR3 length equals 15 residues. CDR3: CASSLLADNTDTQYF. As DNA, the CDR3 is TGTGCCAGCAGCTTATTAGCGGATAACACAGATACGCAGTATTTT.